One and the same sample provided the 30 T cell receptor beta chains below, sequenced in a study of blood T cells in healthy people across ages. A J-beta primer mix and a sample-barcoded 5' primer were used in a second PCR of about 7 to 12 cycles. TCRdb re-called the 5' RACE reads with MiXCR, one entry per CDR3 protein. Of roughly 800,000 distinct CDR3 sequences in the sample, roughly 64% were seen once. The sample was blood. The receptors originated from a man aged 30-40 years in good health.

The chain is built from TRBV6-1 and TRBJ2-3, with a possible D match to TRBD1 (5 bases). The V and J ends lost 6 bases and 2 bases respectively, with 18 bases between them. This CDR3 comprises 16 residues. Germline V lookup: CDR1 MNHNS, CDR2 SASEGT. CDR3 sequence reads: CASSDHPDSSTDTQYF. CDR3 DNA: TGTGCCAGCAGCGATCACCCCGACAGCTCCACAGATACGCAGTATTTT.

This clonotype was detected once. The rearrangement joins TRBV29-1 to TRBJ2-7; perhaps TRBD2 as D (5 bases). The J call is in doubt because the DNA end fits TRBJ2-5 better. The germline CDR1 and CDR2 sequences are SQVTM and ANQGSEA. The length of the CDR3 is 13 residues. The CDR3 DNA reads as TGCAGCGTTGAACCCGGGAAGGAGGAGACCCAGTACTTC. This codes for CSVEPGKEETQYF.

This clonotype was observed a handful of times. The chain uses TRBV19 and TRBJ2-5, with D possibly being TRBD1 (6 bases). The CDR3 loop spans 16 amino acids. Germline CDR1 and CDR2: LNHDA and SQIVND (reference sequence). Deletions cut 5 bases from V and 4 bases from J, with 20 bases between. The CDR3 region has the DNA TGTGCCAGTAGTCCAGACCGGGACACTGGGGGAGAGACCCAGTACTTC. This translates into CASSPDRDTGGETQYF.

This sequence joins TRBV12-3 or TRBV12-4 and TRBJ1-2; possibly TRBD1 for D (6 bases). This CDR3 contains 15 residues. V shed 5 bases and J shed 4 bases, with 17 bases lying between them. The CDR3 protein is CASSPLTGIGYGYTF. CDR3 sequence (DNA): TGTGCCAGCAGTCCTCTCACAGGGATCGGCTATGGCTACACCTTC.

The J gene is TRBJ2-7, the V gene TRBV20-1, with 8 bases that match TRBD1. With 6 bases clipped from V and 3 bases from J, the junction kept 13 bases outside the gene matches. The germline V gene encodes CDR1 DFQATT and CDR2 SNEGSKA (reference sequence). This CDR3 has 15 amino acids. The CDR3 sequence: CSANRQGSSLYEQYF. The CDR3 DNA reads TGCAGTGCAAACAGACAGGGGTCGAGTCTCTACGAGCAGTACTTC.

The chain couples TRBV28 to TRBJ2-6; tentative D call: TRBD1 (6 bases). Germline lookup yields CDR1 MDHEN and CDR2 SYDVKM. CDR3 length: 18 amino acids. The germline V and J ends were trimmed by 5 bases and 1 base, with 18 bases remaining between them. DNA for the CDR3: TGTGCCAGCAGTCCCTCCTGGACAGTGGGTTCTGGGGCCAACGTCCTGACTTTC. It codes for CASSPSWTVGSGANVLTF.

This clonotype turned up a few times. The V call is TRBV20-1, the J call TRBJ2-7; the match to TRBD2 covers 12 bases. The V and J ends lost 1 base and 2 bases, in that order; junction bases with no gene match: 3. The germline V gene encodes CDR1 DFQATT and CDR2 SNEGSKA (reference sequence). The CDR3 consists of 15 residues. This CDR3 is CSARASSGGAYEQYF. The CDR3 nucleotides read TGCAGTGCTAGAGCCTCTAGCGGGGGGGCCTACGAGCAGTACTTC.

Comment on this clonotype: One junction end disagrees with the germline gene, perhaps due to a read error. The chain employs TRBV6-2 or TRBV6-3 and TRBJ2-7, with a weak D call TRBD2 (6 bases). The better agreement between TRBJ2-5 and the DNA end casts doubt on the J call. The germline V gene encodes CDR1 MNHEY and CDR2 SVGEGT. CDR3 size: 12 residues. The CDR3 here is CAGSYSTRTQYF. The DNA for the CDR3 is TGTGCCGGCAGTTACTCGACTAGGACCCAGTACTTC.

V is TRBV6-5 and J is TRBJ2-4, with D uncertain. The germline V gene encodes CDR1 MNHEY and CDR2 SVGAGI. The V end was cut by 6 bases, the J end by 0 bases, with 9 bases between. The CDR3 totals 14 residues. CDR3 sequence reads: CASSHSIAKNIQYF. CDR3 sequence (DNA): TGTGCCAGCAGCCACAGCATAGCCAAAAACATTCAGTACTTC.

This clonotype was seen a few times. The chain has TRBV13 and TRBJ2-7; D is ambiguous. The germline gives CDR1 PRHDT, CDR2 FYEKMQ (reference sequence). This CDR3 region has 14 residues. Trimming pared 0 bases from V and 0 bases from J, leaving 6 bases between. The CDR3 loop is CASSLGENSYEQYF. CDR3 sequence (DNA): TGTGCCAGCAGCTTAGGGGAAAACTCCTACGAGCAGTACTTC.

The chain uses TRBV29-1 and TRBJ2-7; a possible D gene is TRBD2 (6 bases). Between the trimmed V and J ends, which lost 7 bases and 6 bases, there was a span of 25 bases. This CDR3 spans 15 amino acids. Germline loops: CDR1 SQVTM, CDR2 ANQGSEA. Here the CDR3 reads CSALGGAGTVVEQYF. For the CDR3, the DNA is TGCAGCGCCCTCGGGGGAGCCGGGACCGTAGTCGAGCAGTACTTC.

As regards this clonotype: One end of the junction does not line up with germline, which may come from a read error. The genes are TRBV6-1 and TRBJ2-7; D may be TRBD2 (5 bases). The CDR3 runs to 13 residues. The germline gives CDR1 MNHNS, CDR2 SASEGT. DNA for the CDR3: TGTGCCAGCGACAAAGGGAGCTCCTACGAGCGGTACTTC. It codes for CASDKGSSYERYF.

The chain joins TRBV5-1 to TRBJ2-7, with TRBD2 identical over 8 bases. With V trimmed by 4 bases and J by 0 bases, 6 bases remained unmatched. This CDR3 has 15 residues. Germline V gene lookup returns CDR1 SGHRS and CDR2 YFSETQ. DNA for the CDR3: TGCGCCAGCAGCCATCAGGGGACTAGCTCCTACGAGCAGTACTTC. It yields the protein CASSHQGTSSYEQYF.

CDR3 sequence (DNA): TGTGCCAGCGCCTGGTCAGGGCAATCGGAGACCCAGTACTTC. Translation gives CASAWSGQSETQYF. The rearrangement joins TRBV6-1 to TRBJ2-5, with a weak D call TRBD1 (5 bases). The CDR3 spans 14 residues. The germline CDR1 and CDR2 sequences are MNHNS and SASEGT. V shed 8 bases and J shed 5 bases, with 18 bases lying between them.

This clonotype was observed once. The V and J genes are TRBV4-2 and TRBJ1-4; D gene uncertain. V lost 1 base and J lost 5, with 5 bases in between. This CDR3 is 13 amino acids long. Germline V CDR1 and CDR2: LGHNA, YNFKEQ. CDR3 in DNA: TGTGCCAGCAGCCAAGGGGGAAATGAAAAACTGTTTTTT. Translated: CASSQGGNEKLFF.

The chain uses TRBV18 and TRBJ2-1; TRBD2 matches at 10 bases. After removal of 3 bases from V and 6 bases from J, the junction contained 5 bases not matched to a gene. Germline loops: CDR1 KGHSH, CDR2 LQKENI. There are 15 residues in the CDR3. CDR3 protein: CASSPLSGGANEQFF. The CDR3 region has the DNA TGTGCCAGCTCACCGCTGAGCGGGGGGGCCAATGAGCAGTTCTTC. Filled out from reference TRBV18 and TRBJ2-1, the complete variable domain reads NAGVMQNPRHLVRRRGQEARLRCSPMKGHSHVYWYRQLPEEGLKFMVYLQKENIIDESGMPKERFSAEFPKEGPSILRIQQVVRGDSAAYFCASSPLSGGANEQFFGPGTRLTVL.

This clonotype was counted a few times. The genes are TRBV7-2 and TRBJ1-2; weak D call: TRBD1 (5 bases). The CDR3 is made up of 13 amino acids. With 6 bases removed from V and 8 bases from J, the gap between germline ends came to 16 bases. Per germline, CDR1 SGHTA and CDR2 FQGNSA. CDR3 in amino acids: CASRTGTQGGYTF. The CDR3 DNA follows: TGTGCCAGCAGGACCGGGACCCAAGGGGGCTACACCTTC.

The V call is TRBV20-1, the J call TRBJ2-4, with 11 bases that match TRBD1. The length of the CDR3 is 16 residues. V dropped 0 bases and J dropped 13; count of bases not matched to a gene: 14. Germline CDR1 and CDR2: DFQATT and SNEGSKA (reference sequence). CDR3 coding DNA: TGCAGTGCTAGAGATCCCCGCGGGACAGGGGGTTTAGAGCAGTACTTC. This translates into CSARDPRGTGGLEQYF.

The rearrangement uses TRBV7-9 and TRBJ2-5; D not certain. The CDR3 runs 13 residues. CDR1 and CDR2 from the germline V gene are SEHNR and FQNEAQ (reference sequence). V dropped 5 bases and J dropped 4 bases, with 11 bases sitting between them. The CDR3 DNA follows: TGTGCCAGCAGCACCCGGGCAGGAGAGACCCAGTACTTC. This translates into CASSTRAGETQYF.

Note on this clonotype: At one of its ends the junction is not consistent with the germline gene, which may arise from a read error. The chain links TRBV15 to TRBJ1-2, with D tentatively TRBD1 (5 bases). The CDR3 runs 14 residues. Germline V CDR1 and CDR2: LNHNV, YYDKDF (reference sequence). CDR3 residues: CVTSREGRDYGYTF. Here the CDR3 DNA reads TGTGTCACCAGCAGGGAGGGGAGGGACTATGGCTACACCTTC.

The rearrangement joins TRBV29-1 to TRBJ2-3, with D maybe TRBD1 (5 bases). CDR1 and CDR2 (germline): SQVTM, ANQGSEA. The length of the CDR3 is 16 residues. V lost 8 bases and J lost 5, with 26 bases in between. CDR3 coding DNA: TGCAGCTCTGTCTCCACGGACAAGAAGAATGGAGATACGCAGTATTTT. Translated, it gives CSSVSTDKKNGDTQYF.

The rearrangement links TRBV2 to TRBJ2-1, with TRBD1 identical over 8 bases. Germline V gene lookup returns CDR1 SNHLY and CDR2 FYNNEI. The CDR3 has 15 residues. V trimming: 6 bases; J trimming: 2 bases; junction bases outside the gene matches: 6. For the CDR3, the DNA is TGTGCCAGCAGGGAGCAGGGGGCTGCCTACAATGAGCAGTTCTTC. Translated, it gives CASREQGAAYNEQFF.

This chain joins TRBV28 and TRBJ2-3; D not resolved. This CDR3 spans 14 amino acids. The germline V and J ends were trimmed by 6 bases and 2 bases, with 12 bases remaining between them. CDR1 MDHEN and CDR2 SYDVKM come from the germline V gene. CDR3 loop: CASSVGPITDTQYF. As DNA, the CDR3 is TGTGCCAGCAGCGTCGGGCCCATCACAGATACGCAGTATTTT.

This clonotype showed up just a few times. One end of the junction varies from germline; a read error may be responsible. The gene calls are TRBV5-1 and TRBJ2-5; the D gene is possibly TRBD2 (5 bases). Germline V gene data show CDR1 as SGHRS and CDR2 as YFSETQ. This CDR3 contains 14 residues. Here the CDR3 DNA reads TGTGCCAGCAGCTTAGCTCCGGGGCAAGAGACCCAGTACTTC. It codes for CASSLAPGQETQYF.

CDR3 sequence: CSGGTETQYF. In DNA, the CDR3 is TGCAGTGGAGGAACCGAGACCCAGTACTTC. The J gene is TRBJ2-5, the V gene TRBV20-1; D is unresolved. The V end lost 7 bases, the J end lost 5 bases, and 8 bases lay between the germline ends. The CDR3 loop spans 10 amino acids. Germline CDR1 DFQATT, CDR2 SNEGSKA (reference sequence).

The chain combines TRBV29-1 with TRBJ2-4, with 9 bases lining up with TRBD1. The closer fit of TRBJ2-7 to the DNA end suggests the J call may be wrong. The CDR3 is 16 amino acids. Germline CDR1 reads SQVTM; CDR2 reads ANQGSEA. As DNA, the CDR3 is TGCAGCGTTGTTGGGGGGACAGGGTCTTTTTCCCACGAGCAGTACTTC. This sequence encodes CSVVGGTGSFSHEQYF.

Only a few counts were recorded for this clonotype. CDR3 protein: CASSFQRSSYNEQFF. Here the CDR3 DNA reads TGCGCCAGCAGCTTTCAGCGGAGCTCCTACAATGAGCAGTTCTTC. The chain links TRBV5-1 to TRBJ2-1; D may be TRBD2 (5 bases). V gave up 2 bases and J gave up 0 bases, with 9 bases separating them. This CDR3 comprises 15 residues. Germline CDR1 and CDR2: SGHRS and YFSETQ.

CDR3 region: CASSPSGTSHNEQFF. The CDR3 DNA is TGTGCCAGCAGCCCATCCGGGACTTCGCACAATGAGCAGTTCTTC. The chain joins TRBV3-1 to TRBJ2-1; D perhaps matches TRBD2 (6 bases). CDR1 LGHDT and CDR2 YNNKEL come from the germline V gene (reference sequence). CDR3 length: 15 amino acids. Trimming cost V 4 bases and J 5 bases, with 15 bases left between them.

The genes are TRBV4-3 and TRBJ2-1, with D perhaps TRBD2 (6 bases). There are 16 residues in the CDR3. Between the trimmed V and J ends, which lost 8 bases and 2 bases, there was a span of 19 bases. Germline CDR1 reads LGHNA; CDR2 reads YSLEER. CDR3 in DNA: TGCGCCAGCCAAAAGGGCTCTAGCGCTCCCTACAATGAGCAGTTCTTC. It encodes CASQKGSSAPYNEQFF.

The chain uses TRBV3-1 and TRBJ1-2; D might be TRBD1 (5 bases). The CDR3 spans 16 residues. Germline V lookup: CDR1 LGHDT, CDR2 YNNKEL (reference sequence). Trimming pared 4 bases from V and 8 bases from J, leaving 23 bases between. The CDR3 region has the DNA TGTGCCAGCAGCCCCACCGCCGGGGACCGCATGTTCGGCTACACCTTC. Translation gives CASSPTAGDRMFGYTF.